This T cell receptor beta chain was recovered during a study of cytomegalovirus exposure and HLA in healthy donors. CDR3 size: 15 residues. The germline V gene encodes CDR1 SEHNR and CDR2 FQNEAQ (reference sequence). V was clipped by 1 base and J by 5 bases, with 11 bases between them. Use of 60 Vbeta and 13 Jbeta primers characterized the PCR. Clones were sequenced by immunoSEQ multiplex PCR, and TCRdb holds only the in-frame ones, with some missing. The table has about 130,000 clones, approximately 85% seen once. Overall study findings and caveats: The authors later found HLA-associated TCR beta chains more clonally expanded than equally common others.

In regard to this clone: Its antigen remains unknown.

The TCR comes from a boy aged 5-17 years in good health and CMV-seronegative. The sample consisted of PBMCs. J is TRBJ2-2 and V is TRBV7-9; D might be TRBD2 (5 bases). The CDR3 sequence is CASSLGGFGTGELFF. The CDR3 DNA is TGTGCCAGCAGCTTAGGCGGGTTTGGGACCGGGGAGCTGTTTTTT.